A single TCR beta chain is shown here with its context. The entry originates in a study of control samples from healthy donors and cancer patients. Sequencing was performed with immunoSEQ multiplex PCR; in TCRdb, only in-frame clones are kept and a portion is missing. The table records 97,000 or so clones, about 90% of them present only once. Per the germline V gene, CDR1 is SNHLY and CDR2 is FYNNEI. J lost 7 bases, V lost 0 bases, and 10 bases had no gene match. The CDR3 contains 17 residues. The sequence came from a woman aged 18-29 years in good health. Sequenced: blood. The V and J genes are TRBV2 and TRBJ2-1; 9 bases match TRBD2. CDR3 nucleotides: TGTGCCAGCAGTGAAGCTCGGTTTAGCGGGAGTCGTAATGAGCAGTTCTTC. Its protein product is CASSEARFSGSRNEQFF.